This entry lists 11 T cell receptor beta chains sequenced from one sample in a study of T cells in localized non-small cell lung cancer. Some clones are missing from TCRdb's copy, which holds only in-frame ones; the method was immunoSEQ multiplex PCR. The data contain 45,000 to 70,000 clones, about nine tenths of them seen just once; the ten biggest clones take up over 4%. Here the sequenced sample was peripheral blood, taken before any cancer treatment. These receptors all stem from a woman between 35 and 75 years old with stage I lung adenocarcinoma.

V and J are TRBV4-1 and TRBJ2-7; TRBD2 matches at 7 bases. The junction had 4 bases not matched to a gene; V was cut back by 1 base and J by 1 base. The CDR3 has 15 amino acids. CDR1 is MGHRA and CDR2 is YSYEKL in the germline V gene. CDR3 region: CASSQGGGRSYEQYF. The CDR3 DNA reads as TGCGCCAGCAGCCAAGGGGGGGGGAGATCCTACGAGCAGTACTTC.

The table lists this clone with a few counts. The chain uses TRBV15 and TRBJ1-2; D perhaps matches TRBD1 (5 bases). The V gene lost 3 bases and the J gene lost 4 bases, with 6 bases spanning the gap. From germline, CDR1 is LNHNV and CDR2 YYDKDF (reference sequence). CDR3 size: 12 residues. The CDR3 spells CATSSGGYGYTF. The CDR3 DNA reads TGTGCCACCAGCAGCGGGGGCTATGGCTACACCTTC.

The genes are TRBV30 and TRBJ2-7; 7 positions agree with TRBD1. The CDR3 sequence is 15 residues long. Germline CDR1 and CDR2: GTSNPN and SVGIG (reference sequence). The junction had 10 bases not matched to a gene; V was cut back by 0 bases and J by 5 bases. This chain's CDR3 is CAWSVSPYRGHEQYF. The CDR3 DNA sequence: TGTGCCTGGAGTGTATCTCCCTACAGGGGCCACGAGCAGTACTTC.

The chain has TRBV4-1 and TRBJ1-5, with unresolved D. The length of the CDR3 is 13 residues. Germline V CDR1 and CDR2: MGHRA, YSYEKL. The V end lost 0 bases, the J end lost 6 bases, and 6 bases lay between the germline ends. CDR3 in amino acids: CASSQEGSQPQHF. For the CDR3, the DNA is TGCGCCAGCAGCCAAGAAGGGAGTCAGCCCCAGCATTTT.

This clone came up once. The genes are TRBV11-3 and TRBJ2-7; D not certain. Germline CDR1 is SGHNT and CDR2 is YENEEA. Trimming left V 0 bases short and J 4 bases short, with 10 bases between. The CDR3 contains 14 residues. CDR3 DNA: TGTGCCAGCAGCTTAGAGGGCGGAACTTACGAGCAGTACTTC. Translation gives CASSLEGGTYEQYF. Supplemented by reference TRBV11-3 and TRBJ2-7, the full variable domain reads EAGVVQSPRYKIIEKKQPVAFWCNPISGHNTLYWYLQNLGQGPELLIRYENEEAVDDSQLPKDRFSAERLKGVDSTLKIQPAELGDSAVYLCASSLEGGTYEQYFGPGTRLTVT.

As DNA, the CDR3 is TGTGCCAGCAGCTTGGGTACACTAGCGGGGGGAGAGCAGTTCTTC. The encoded protein is CASSLGTLAGGEQFF. The chain recombines TRBV5-8 with TRBJ2-1, with 12 positions matching TRBD2. The junction had 5 bases not matched to a gene; V was cut back by 0 bases and J by 10 bases. Germline values: CDR1 SGHTS, CDR2 YDEGEE. This CDR3 is built from 15 residues. The whole variable domain, filled in from reference TRBV5-8 and TRBJ2-1, reads EAGVTQSPTHLIKTRGQQATLRCSPISGHTSVYWYQQALGLGLQFLLWYDEGEERNRGNFPPRFSGRQFPNYSSELNVNALELEDSALYLCASSLGTLAGGEQFFGPGTRLTVL.

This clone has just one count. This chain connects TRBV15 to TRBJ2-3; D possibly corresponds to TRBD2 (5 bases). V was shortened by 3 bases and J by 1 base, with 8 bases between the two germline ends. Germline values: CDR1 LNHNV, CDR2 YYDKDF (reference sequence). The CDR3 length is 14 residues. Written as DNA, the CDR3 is TGTGCCACCAGCAGCGGGGTGGGCACAGATACGCAGTATTTT. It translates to CATSSGVGTDTQYF.

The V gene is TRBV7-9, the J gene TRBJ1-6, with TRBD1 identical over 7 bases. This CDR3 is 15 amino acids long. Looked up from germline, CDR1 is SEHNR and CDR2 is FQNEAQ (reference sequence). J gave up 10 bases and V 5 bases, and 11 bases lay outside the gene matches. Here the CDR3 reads CASSIRQGEGSPLHF. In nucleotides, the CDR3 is TGTGCCAGCAGCATCAGACAGGGCGAAGGATCACCCCTCCACTTT.

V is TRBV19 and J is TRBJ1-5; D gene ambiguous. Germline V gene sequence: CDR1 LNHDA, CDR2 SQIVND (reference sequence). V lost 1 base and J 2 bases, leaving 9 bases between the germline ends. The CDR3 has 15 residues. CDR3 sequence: CASSIAQVGNQPQHF. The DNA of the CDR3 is TGTGCCAGTAGTATAGCCCAGGTCGGCAATCAGCCCCAGCATTTT.

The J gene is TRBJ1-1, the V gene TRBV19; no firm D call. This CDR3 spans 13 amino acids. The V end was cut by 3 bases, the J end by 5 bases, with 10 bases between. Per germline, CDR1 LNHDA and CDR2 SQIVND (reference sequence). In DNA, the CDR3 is TGTGCCAGTAGTATTGATGGAGTTACTGAAGCTTTCTTT. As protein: CASSIDGVTEAFF.

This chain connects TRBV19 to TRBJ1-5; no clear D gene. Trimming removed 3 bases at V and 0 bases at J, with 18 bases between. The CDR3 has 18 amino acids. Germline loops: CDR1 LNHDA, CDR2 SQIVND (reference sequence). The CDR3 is CASSIGQANPTSNQPQHF. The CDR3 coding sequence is TGTGCCAGTAGTATCGGGCAGGCCAACCCAACTAGCAATCAGCCCCAGCATTTT.